The subject of this entry is one T cell receptor beta chain. The table lists this clone with a few counts. The antigen it recognizes is unknown. It has no much larger one-base neighbor in the sample; base qualities were not kept. The sample belongs to a study of blood T cell repertoires in COVID-19 (TCRdb year 2020). For the wider study: Samples from collaborators originated in the United States, Italy and Spain and spanned both the acute and convalescent phases of COVID-19. The prospective study material was composed of cDNA or gDNA derived from T cells, B-cell-depleted T cells, or PBMCs. The repertoires were released in a freely available public database meant as a resource for research on the immune response to SARS-CoV-2. HLA class I and class II types, where available, came from metadata supplied by the sample provider rather than from assay-based typing. The samples were drawn from two sources: the first 160 participants of the ongoing ImmuneRACE study, and 1,000 to 1,500 subjects contributed by 6 global collaborators. The dataset comprised deeply sampled blood TCRbeta repertoires from subjects exposed to, actively infected with, or recovered from COVID-19. A de-identified subject ID, COVID-19 status, age in years and sex were almost always included in the sample metadata.

TCRbeta CDR3 regions were amplified from genomic DNA using the immunoSEQ Assay, a bias-controlled multiplex PCR. The source study handled its data this way. Within the assay, amplification of reference gene primers was used to estimate how many nucleated cells each sample contained. To quantify the absolute abundance of each unique TCRbeta CDR3 rearrangement, sequence reads were collapsed and filtered. Productive Simpson clonality was computed per sample as the square root of Simpson's diversity index over productive rearrangements. TCRdb took over this immuneACCESS table, retaining in-frame rearrangements with V and J assigned. Such tables are incomplete; in checked studies, under half of the missing clones stem from an unresolved V gene, and the remainder is unexplained. That table furnishes V, J and clone size, whereas the DNA furnished D and trimming. Across this sample there are roughly 170,000 clones, with about nine tenths seen only once. The ten largest account for roughly 20% of the sample.

Collaborating institutions collected whole blood in K2EDTA tubes following their own protocols. For TCRbeta analysis, collaborator samples were shipped as frozen whole blood, as isolated PBMCs, or as DNA extracted from either sample type. Overall study results and their limits: The amount of clinical and demographic metadata varied by source and participant and was provided uncurated.

The germline V gene gives CDR1 as WSHSY and CDR2 as SAAADI. Trimming takes 6 bases from V and 1 base from J, and the germline ends sit 12 bases apart. From its cysteine to its phenylalanine, the CDR3 spans 15 amino acids. This entry keeps only the CDR3 DNA: 45 bases, framed from base 1. This sequence uses TRBV10-2 and TRBJ2-2; TRBD2 is a possible D gene, resting on 6 matching bases. Input material: peripheral blood. This TCR was recovered from an older man with active or convalescent COVID-19. The CDR3 here reads CASRDPGENTGELFF. In nucleotides, the sequence is TGCGCCAGCAGGGATCCGGGAGAGAACACCGGGGAGCTGTTTTTT.